This T cell receptor beta chain was identified during a study of cytomegalovirus exposure and HLA in healthy donors. On the study more broadly: When fewer than 500 donors were genotyped, approximately 80% of them were found to fall in the Caucasian-associated ancestry cluster.

The primer mix had 60 Vbeta and 13 Jbeta primers. Sequenced by immunoSEQ multiplex PCR; TCRdb stores in-frame clones only, minus some. The sample includes about 160,000 clones, roughly four fifths of them seen just once. Study results and limitations: A link between a missense DCLRE1C variant and TCR beta V- and J-gene trimming emerged from a later analysis. High sensitivity and specificity were reportedly achieved when the classifier diagnosed cytomegalovirus status. A cluster of highly shared sequence variants was likely a sequencing artifact.

The CDR3 is 15 residues long. CDR1 is MNHEY and CDR2 is SMNVEV in the germline V gene (reference sequence). Trimming at V came to 5 bases and at J to 1 base, leaving 7 bases not matched to a gene. Points on this clone: Its antigen is not identified.

The origin of this receptor is a man in his forties in good health and CMV-seronegative. The material sequenced was PBMCs. The V and J genes are TRBV27 and TRBJ2-7; 8 nucleotides align to TRBD1. The CDR3 reads CASSQTGERSYEQYF. CDR3 nucleotide sequence: TGTGCCAGCAGTCAGACAGGGGAAAGGTCCTACGAGCAGTACTTC.